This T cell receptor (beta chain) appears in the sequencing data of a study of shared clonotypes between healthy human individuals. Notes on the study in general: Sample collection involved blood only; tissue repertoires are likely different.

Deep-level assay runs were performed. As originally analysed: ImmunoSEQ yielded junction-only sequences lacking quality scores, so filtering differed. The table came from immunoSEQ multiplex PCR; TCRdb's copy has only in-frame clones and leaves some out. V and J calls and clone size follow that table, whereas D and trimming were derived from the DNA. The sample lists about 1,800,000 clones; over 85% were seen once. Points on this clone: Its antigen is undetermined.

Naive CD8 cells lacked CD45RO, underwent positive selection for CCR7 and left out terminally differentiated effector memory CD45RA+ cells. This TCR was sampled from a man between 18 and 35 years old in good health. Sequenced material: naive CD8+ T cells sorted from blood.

This chain's CDR3 is CASSVEGVNEQYF. CDR3 DNA sequence: TGTGCCAGCAGCGTAGAGGGGGTAAACGAGCAGTACTTC. The rearrangement joins TRBV9 to TRBJ2-7, with a possible D match to TRBD1 (6 bases). Germline-derived CDR1 and CDR2 are SGDLS and YYNGEE. V gave up 0 bases and J gave up 5 bases, with 9 bases separating them. This CDR3 is built from 13 residues.